These 13 T cell receptor beta chains came from one sample sequenced in a study of shared clonotypes between healthy human individuals. TCRdb's copy holds only in-frame clones and misses some; the assay was immunoSEQ multiplex PCR. Of fewer than 850,000 clones in the sample, about 90% were seen once. Sequencing was performed on memory CD8+ T cells from PBMCs. The subset was: CD45RO+ cells pooled with CCR7-negative TemRA cells. These receptors were taken from a man aged 18-30 years in good health. Some clones in this sample may be carry-over from other donors' samples.

V and J are TRBV12-5 and TRBJ2-3; no firm D call. Germline V gene data show CDR1 as LGHNT and CDR2 as FRNRAP. V was shortened by 0 bases and J by 2 bases, with 3 bases between the two germline ends. This CDR3 has 13 amino acids. The CDR3 sequence is CASGLVNTDTQYF. The CDR3 DNA sequence: TGTGCTAGTGGTTTGGTCAACACAGATACGCAGTATTTT.

The V call is TRBV5-6, the J call TRBJ2-3; 8 nucleotides align to TRBD2. The CDR3 contains 16 residues. Germline trimming cut 6 bases from V and 4 bases from J; bases unmatched to any gene: 13. Germline V gives CDR1 SGHDT, CDR2 YYEEEE. CDR3 residues: CASTSFPGGMADTQYF. Here the CDR3 DNA reads TGTGCCAGCACCTCCTTCCCGGGAGGGATGGCAGATACGCAGTATTTT. The whole variable domain, filled in from reference TRBV5-6 and TRBJ2-3, reads DAGVTQSPTHLIKTRGQQVTLRCSPKSGHDTVSWYQQALGQGPQFIFQYYEEEERQRGNFPDRFSGHQFPNYSSELNVNALLLGDSALYLCASTSFPGGMADTQYFGPGTRLTVL.

The V and J genes are TRBV18 and TRBJ2-1; D is uncertain. The V end lost 0 bases, the J end lost 8 bases, and 11 bases lay between the germline ends. The germline V gene has CDR1 KGHSH and CDR2 LQKENI. This CDR3 contains 14 residues. The CDR3 reads CASSPPVGSYEQFF. In DNA form, the CDR3 reads TGTGCCAGCTCACCACCGGTGGGGTCCTATGAGCAGTTCTTC.

The chain combines TRBV7-2 with TRBJ2-6, with D hard to call. The V end was cut by 0 bases, the J end by 0 bases, with 12 bases between. This CDR3 has 18 residues. The V gene's germline CDR1 is SGHTA and CDR2 FQGNSA. The CDR3 sequence: CASSLAVGFSSGANVLTF. The CDR3 nucleotides read TGTGCCAGCAGCTTAGCAGTGGGCTTCAGCTCTGGGGCCAACGTCCTGACTTTC.

This clone occurred a few times. CDR3 amino acids: CASSSSQGQPQHF. The CDR3 DNA reads TGTGCCAGCAGCTCATCACAGGGGCAGCCCCAGCATTTT. This chain connects TRBV5-5 to TRBJ1-5, with 7 bases matching TRBD1. After removal of 3 bases from V and 7 bases from J, the junction contained 4 bases not matched to a gene. The V gene's germline CDR1 is SGHKS and CDR2 YYEKEE (reference sequence). The CDR3 length is 13 residues. The complete variable domain, with remaining parts taken from reference TRBV5-5 and TRBJ1-5, reads DAGVTQSPTHLIKTRGQQVTLRCSPISGHKSVSWYQQVLGQGPQFIFQYYEKEERGRGNFPDRFSARQFPNYSSELNVNALLLGDSALYLCASSSSQGQPQHFGDGTRLSIL.

This chain connects TRBV2 to TRBJ2-1, with TRBD1 matching 9 bases. The CDR3 totals 14 residues. Germline trimming cut 7 bases from V and 6 bases from J; bases unmatched to any gene: 7. CDR1 is SNHLY, CDR2 FYNNEI, per germline. CDR3 sequence (DNA): TGTGCCAGCATCCCGGGACAGGGTCCCAATGAGCAGTTCTTC. Translated, it gives CASIPGQGPNEQFF. Variable domain in full (rest from reference TRBV2 and TRBJ2-1): EPEVTQTPSHQVTQMGQEVILRCVPISNHLYFYWYRQILGQKVEFLVSFYNNEISEKSEIFDDQFSVERPDGSNFTLKIRSTKLEDSAMYFCASIPGQGPNEQFFGPGTRLTVL.

This clone was counted a few times. The chain carries TRBV28 and TRBJ1-5; 7 bases agree with TRBD1. V shed 11 bases, J shed 2 bases, and the junction held 9 bases outside the gene matches. The CDR3 is made up of 14 amino acids. Germline CDR1 reads MDHEN; CDR2 reads SYDVKM. The CDR3, as DNA: TGTGCCTCCCTGGGGACAGTTGGCAATCAGCCCCAGCATTTT. Translated: CASLGTVGNQPQHF.

V gene TRBV27 combines with J gene TRBJ2-2; possible D gene TRBD2, 5 bases. This CDR3 comprises 14 residues. The germline gives CDR1 MNHEY, CDR2 SMNVEV (reference sequence). Trimming left V 2 bases short and J 3 bases short, with 7 bases between. The CDR3 DNA follows: TGTGCCAGCAGTTTAGTAGCGTACACCGGGGAGCTGTTTTTT. Its translation: CASSLVAYTGELFF.

The rearrangement joins TRBV27 to TRBJ1-5; D unclear. CDR1 and CDR2 from the germline V gene are MNHEY and SMNVEV (reference sequence). There are 13 residues in the CDR3. Trimming took off 4 bases at V and 4 bases at J, with 8 bases between the two ends. This CDR3 is CASSSDRNQPQHF. For the CDR3, the DNA is TGTGCCAGCAGTTCGGACCGTAATCAGCCCCAGCATTTT.

As for this clone: Since a far larger clone is one base different, this is likely a read error. The chain links TRBV7-6 to TRBJ2-2, with 9 bases lining up with TRBD2. Per germline, CDR1 SGHVS and CDR2 FNYEAQ. The CDR3 spans 15 residues. The J segment lost 1 base and the V segment lost 5 bases, leaving 2 bases of the junction unmatched. As DNA, the CDR3 is TGTGCCAGCAGCCAGACTAGCGGGAACACCGGGGAGCTGTTTTTT. It codes for CASSQTSGNTGELFF. The whole variable domain, remainder taken from reference TRBV7-6 and TRBJ2-2, is GAGVSQSPRYKVTKRGQDVALRCDPISGHVSLYWYRQALGQGPEFLTYFNYEAQQDKSGLPNDRFSAERPEGSISTLTIQRTEQRDSAMYRCASSQTSGNTGELFFGEGSRLTVL.

V gene TRBV11-2 combines with J gene TRBJ2-7; 9 positions agree with TRBD2. This CDR3 has 19 residues. V lost 1 base and J lost 0; bases outside the gene matches: 13. CDR1 is SGHAT, CDR2 FQNNGV, per germline. CDR3 DNA sequence: TGTGCCAGCAGCTTAGTAGGAACTAGCGGGCTGGCGAGCTCCTACGAGCAGTACTTC. This translates into CASSLVGTSGLASSYEQYF.

The chain is built from TRBV19 and TRBJ1-3, with D uncertain. The CDR3 extends over 11 amino acids. V lost 8 bases and J 3 bases, leaving 5 bases between the germline ends. The germline V gene encodes CDR1 LNHDA and CDR2 SQIVND (reference sequence). The CDR3 loop reads CASLVGNTIYF. The DNA of the CDR3 is TGTGCCAGTCTGGTTGGAAACACCATATATTTT.

V usage is TRBV27 and J usage is TRBJ1-1; the D gene is possibly TRBD1 (5 bases). Germline assignment: CDR1 MNHEY and CDR2 SMNVEV (reference sequence). Between the trimmed V and J ends, which lost 7 bases and 6 bases, there was a span of 24 bases. The CDR3 contains 16 residues. For the CDR3, the DNA is TGTGCCAGCAAAAACCCAACCGCAGGGTTGAGCGCTGAAGCTTTCTTT. It encodes CASKNPTAGLSAEAFF.